Listed here are 8 T cell receptor beta chains from one sample, sequenced in a study of radiation and T cells in renal cell carcinoma. Time point in this sample: baseline pretreatment blood. Treatment meaning: 15 Gy SBRT to primary tumor, nephrectomy 4 weeks later. Assay used: immunoSEQ multiplex PCR; TCRdb lists only in-frame clones, some missing. Among around 140,000 clones listed, approximately 90% were seen once. The material sequenced was blood, taken from a patient whose treatment included radiotherapy and nephrectomy. The source of these receptors is a woman aged 70-85 years with renal cell carcinoma.

This clone was found once. V gene TRBV11-3 combines with J gene TRBJ1-1; D is undetermined. Per germline, CDR1 SGHNT and CDR2 YENEEA. CDR3 length: 14 residues. The V and J ends lost 3 bases and 1 base respectively, with 9 bases between them. The CDR3 nucleotides are TGTGCCAGCAGCTTCGCCGGCGGGAACACTGAAGCTTTCTTT. As protein: CASSFAGGNTEAFF.

This chain uses TRBV28 with TRBJ1-5; perhaps TRBD1 as D (5 bases). CDR3 size: 15 residues. CDR1 is MDHEN and CDR2 is SYDVKM in the germline V gene. V lost 6 bases, J lost 1 base, and 13 bases lay in between. CDR3 region: CASSDYRDSNQPQHF. CDR3 nucleotides: TGTGCCAGCAGCGATTACCGGGACAGCAATCAGCCCCAGCATTTT.

The chain carries TRBV30 and TRBJ1-5; 8 bases line up with TRBD1. Germline V gives CDR1 GTSNPN, CDR2 SVGIG (reference sequence). V trimming: 5 bases; J trimming: 1 base; junction bases outside the gene matches: 7. This CDR3 is built from 15 residues. Written as DNA, the CDR3 is TGTGCCTGGGCGCGACAGGGGCCAAGCAATCAGCCCCAGCATTTT. Translating gives CAWARQGPSNQPQHF.

The J gene is TRBJ2-1, the V gene TRBV5-6, with D possibly being TRBD1 (5 bases). The CDR3 has 15 amino acids. V was cut by 0 bases and J by 3 bases, with 10 bases left in between. Germline CDR1 SGHDT, CDR2 YYEEEE. CDR3 DNA sequence: TGTGCCAGCAGCTTGGACAGGTTTGGCTACAATGAGCAGTTCTTC. This sequence encodes CASSLDRFGYNEQFF. Drawing the rest from reference TRBV5-6 and TRBJ2-1, the complete variable domain is DAGVTQSPTHLIKTRGQQVTLRCSPKSGHDTVSWYQQALGQGPQFIFQYYEEEERQRGNFPDRFSGHQFPNYSSELNVNALLLGDSALYLCASSLDRFGYNEQFFGPGTRLTVL.

V usage is TRBV15 and J usage is TRBJ1-3; tentative D call: TRBD1 (5 bases). CDR1 is LNHNV and CDR2 is YYDKDF in the germline V gene (reference sequence). This CDR3 has 14 residues. Between the trimmed V and J ends, which lost 5 bases and 1 base, there was a span of 9 bases. In DNA form, the CDR3 reads TGTGCCACCAGCGGGGGAGGATCTGGAAACACCATATATTTT. Residues: CATSGGGSGNTIYF.

The CDR3 here is CAWSVVWSSYNEQFF. CDR3 DNA sequence: TGTGCCTGGAGTGTAGTGTGGAGCTCCTACAATGAGCAGTTCTTC. The chain joins TRBV30 to TRBJ2-1; D is undetermined. The CDR3 spans 15 residues. Looked up from germline, CDR1 is GTSNPN and CDR2 is SVGIG (reference sequence). The V end was cut by 0 bases, the J end by 0 bases, with 9 bases between.

The V call is TRBV7-9, the J call TRBJ1-5; D gene ambiguous. V lost 4 bases, J lost 3 bases, and 13 bases lay in between. Germline assignment: CDR1 SEHNR and CDR2 FQNEAQ (reference sequence). This CDR3 spans 15 amino acids. CDR3 DNA: TGTGCCAGCAGCTCCCTGGGTCCTCTCAATCAGCCCCAGCATTTT. Amino acid sequence: CASSSLGPLNQPQHF.

The V call is TRBV9, the J call TRBJ2-3, with a tentative D call TRBD2 (7 bases). CDR1 is SGDLS and CDR2 is YYNGEE in the germline V gene. The CDR3 sequence is 15 residues long. V was clipped by 4 bases and J by 0 bases, with 12 bases between them. The CDR3 DNA reads TGTGCCAGCAGCCGAGGGGGGGTTAGCACAGATACGCAGTATTTT. It encodes CASSRGGVSTDTQYF. Complete variable domain (other parts from reference TRBV9 and TRBJ2-3): DSGVTQTPKHLITATGQRVTLRCSPRSGDLSVYWYQQSLDQGLQFLIQYYNGEERAKGNILERFSAQQFPDLHSELNLSSLELGDSALYFCASSRGGVSTDTQYFGPGTRLTVL.